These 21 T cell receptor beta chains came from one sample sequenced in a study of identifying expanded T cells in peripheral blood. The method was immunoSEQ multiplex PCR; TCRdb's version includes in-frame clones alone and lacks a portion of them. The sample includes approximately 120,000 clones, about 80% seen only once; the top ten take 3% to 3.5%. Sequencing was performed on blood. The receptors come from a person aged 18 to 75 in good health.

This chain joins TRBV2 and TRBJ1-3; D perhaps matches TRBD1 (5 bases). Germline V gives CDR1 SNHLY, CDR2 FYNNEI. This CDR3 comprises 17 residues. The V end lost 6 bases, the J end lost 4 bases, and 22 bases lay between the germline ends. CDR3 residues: CASSPLGPGTRGNTIYF. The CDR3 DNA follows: TGTGCCAGCAGCCCCTTGGGGCCAGGTACTAGGGGAAACACCATATATTTT.

The CDR3 is CASSIFGGPSYEQYF. CDR3 nucleotide sequence: TGTGCCAGTAGTATTTTCGGGGGGCCATCCTACGAGCAGTACTTC. V gene TRBV19 combines with J gene TRBJ2-7; possibly TRBD2 for D (7 bases). The germline V gene encodes CDR1 LNHDA and CDR2 SQIVND (reference sequence). V dropped 3 bases and J dropped 1 base, with 13 bases sitting between them. This CDR3 comprises 15 residues.

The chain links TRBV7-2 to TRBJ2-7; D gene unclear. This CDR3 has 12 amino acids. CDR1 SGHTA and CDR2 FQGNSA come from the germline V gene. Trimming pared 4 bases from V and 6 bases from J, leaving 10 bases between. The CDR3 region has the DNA TGTGCCAGCAGCTCCAGAAAGGGCGAGCAGTACTTC. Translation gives CASSSRKGEQYF.

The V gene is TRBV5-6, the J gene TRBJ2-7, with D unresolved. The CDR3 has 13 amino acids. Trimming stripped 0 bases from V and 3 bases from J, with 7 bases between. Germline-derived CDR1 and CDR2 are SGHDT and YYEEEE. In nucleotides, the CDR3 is TGTGCCAGCAGCTTGGGGGGTTTCTACGAGCAGTACTTC. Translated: CASSLGGFYEQYF.

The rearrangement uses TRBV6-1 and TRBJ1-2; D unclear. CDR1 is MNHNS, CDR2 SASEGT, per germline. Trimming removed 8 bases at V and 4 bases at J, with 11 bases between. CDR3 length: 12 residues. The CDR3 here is CASAIEPYGYTF. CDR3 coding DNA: TGTGCCAGCGCTATAGAACCCTATGGCTACACCTTC.

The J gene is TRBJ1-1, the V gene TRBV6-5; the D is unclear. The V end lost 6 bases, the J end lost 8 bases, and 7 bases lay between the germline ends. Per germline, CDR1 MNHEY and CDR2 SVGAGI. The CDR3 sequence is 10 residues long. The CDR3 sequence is CASRNREAFF. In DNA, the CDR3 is TGTGCCAGCAGAAACCGAGAAGCTTTCTTT.

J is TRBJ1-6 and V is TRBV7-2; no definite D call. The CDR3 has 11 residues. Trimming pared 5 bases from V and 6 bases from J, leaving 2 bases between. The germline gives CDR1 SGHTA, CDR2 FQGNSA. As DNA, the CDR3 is TGTGCCAGCAGCGGTAATTCACCCCTCCACTTT. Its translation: CASSGNSPLHF.

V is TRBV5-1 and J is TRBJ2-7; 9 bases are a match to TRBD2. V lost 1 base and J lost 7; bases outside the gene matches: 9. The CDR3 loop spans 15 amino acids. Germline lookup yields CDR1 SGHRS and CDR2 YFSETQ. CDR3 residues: CASSLLSGGTIEQYF. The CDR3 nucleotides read TGCGCCAGCAGCTTGCTTAGCGGGGGAACCATTGAGCAGTACTTC.

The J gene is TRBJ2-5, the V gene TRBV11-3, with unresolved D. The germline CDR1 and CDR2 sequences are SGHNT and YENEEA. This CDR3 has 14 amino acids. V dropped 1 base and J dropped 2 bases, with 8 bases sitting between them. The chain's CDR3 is CASSLVTAQETQYF. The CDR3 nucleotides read TGTGCCAGCAGCTTAGTTACGGCTCAAGAGACCCAGTACTTC.

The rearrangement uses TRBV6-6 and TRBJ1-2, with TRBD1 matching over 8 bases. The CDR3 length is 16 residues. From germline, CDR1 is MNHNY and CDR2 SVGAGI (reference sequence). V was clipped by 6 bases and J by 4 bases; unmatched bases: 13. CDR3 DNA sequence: TGTGCCAGCAGACCAGGGACAGGCAAGGGGGTCTATGGCTACACCTTC. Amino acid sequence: CASRPGTGKGVYGYTF.

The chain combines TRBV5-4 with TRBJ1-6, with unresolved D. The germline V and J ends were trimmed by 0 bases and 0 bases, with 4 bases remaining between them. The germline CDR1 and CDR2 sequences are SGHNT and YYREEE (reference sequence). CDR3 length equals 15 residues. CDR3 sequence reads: CASSLGSSYNSPLHF. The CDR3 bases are TGTGCCAGCAGCTTGGGCAGCTCCTATAATTCACCCCTCCACTTT.

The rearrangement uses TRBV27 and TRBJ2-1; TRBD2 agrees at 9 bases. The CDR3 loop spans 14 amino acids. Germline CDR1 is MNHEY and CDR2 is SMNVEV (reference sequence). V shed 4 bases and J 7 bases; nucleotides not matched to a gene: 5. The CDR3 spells CASSWGGGGNEQFF. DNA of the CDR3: TGTGCCAGCAGTTGGGGCGGGGGGGGGAATGAGCAGTTCTTC.

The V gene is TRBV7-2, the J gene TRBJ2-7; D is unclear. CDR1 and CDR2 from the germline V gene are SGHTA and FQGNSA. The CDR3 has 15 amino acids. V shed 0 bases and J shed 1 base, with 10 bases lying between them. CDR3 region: CASSLALHISYEQYF. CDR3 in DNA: TGTGCCAGCAGCTTAGCGCTCCACATATCCTACGAGCAGTACTTC.

CDR3 sequence (DNA): TGTGCCTGGAGTCGTAAGAGCTCCTATAATTCACCCCTCCACTTT. This translates into CAWSRKSSYNSPLHF. The chain couples TRBV30 to TRBJ1-6; no definite D call. The CDR3 sequence is 15 residues long. Per the germline V gene, CDR1 is GTSNPN and CDR2 is SVGIG (reference sequence). Trimming shortened V by 2 bases and J by 0 bases, and 8 bases separated the two germline ends. The full variable domain, with the rest looked up from reference TRBV30 and TRBJ1-6, is SQTIHQWPATLVQPVGSPLSLECTVEGTSNPNLYWYRQAAGRGLQLLFYSVGIGQISSEVPQNLSASRPQDRQFILSSKKLLLSDSGFYLCAWSRKSSYNSPLHFGNGTRLTVT.

This chain's CDR3 is CASSLSSTGNEKLFF. The DNA for the CDR3 is TGTGCCAGCAGCTTAAGCTCGACAGGGAATGAAAAACTGTTTTTT. This chain connects TRBV7-9 to TRBJ1-4; 7 bases map to TRBD1. Per the germline V gene, CDR1 is SEHNR and CDR2 is FQNEAQ (reference sequence). The V segment lost 2 bases and the J segment 5 bases; nucleotides outside the gene matches: 5. CDR3 length equals 15 residues.

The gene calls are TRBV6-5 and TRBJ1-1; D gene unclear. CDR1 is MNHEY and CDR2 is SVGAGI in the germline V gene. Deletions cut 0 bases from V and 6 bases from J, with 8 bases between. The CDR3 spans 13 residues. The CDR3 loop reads CASSYSRVSEAFF. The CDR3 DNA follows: TGTGCCAGCAGTTACTCGAGGGTGTCTGAAGCTTTCTTT.

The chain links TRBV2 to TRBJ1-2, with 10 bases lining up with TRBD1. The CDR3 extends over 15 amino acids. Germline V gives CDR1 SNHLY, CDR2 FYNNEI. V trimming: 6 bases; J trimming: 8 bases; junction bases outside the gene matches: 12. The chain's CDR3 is CASRMTGGQGEGYTF. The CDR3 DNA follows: TGTGCCAGCAGAATGACGGGCGGACAGGGGGAAGGCTACACCTTC.

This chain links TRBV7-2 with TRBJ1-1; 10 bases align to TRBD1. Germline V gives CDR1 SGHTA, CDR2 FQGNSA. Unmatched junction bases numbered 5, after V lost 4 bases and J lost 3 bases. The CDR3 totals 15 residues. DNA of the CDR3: TGTGCCAGCAGCTGGTGGACAGGGGGGGACACTGAAGCTTTCTTT. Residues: CASSWWTGGDTEAFF.

CDR3 nucleotide sequence: TGTGCCAGTAGTATTGAGTCAGGGGGGTCGAATGAAAAACTGTTTTTT. It specifies CASSIESGGSNEKLFF. J is TRBJ1-4 and V is TRBV19, with 7 bases that match TRBD1. CDR3 length: 16 residues. Per germline, CDR1 LNHDA and CDR2 SQIVND (reference sequence). With 3 bases clipped from V and 5 bases from J, the junction kept 9 bases outside the gene matches.

CDR3 coding DNA: TGTGCCAGCAGTTGGTATAGGGGGCGCACCGGGGAGCTGTTTTTT. Translation gives CASSWYRGRTGELFF. J is TRBJ2-2 and V is TRBV2, with 7 nucleotides matching TRBD1. V shed 5 bases and J 4 bases; nucleotides not matched to a gene: 7. The CDR3 extends over 15 amino acids. Germline CDR1 reads SNHLY; CDR2 reads FYNNEI.

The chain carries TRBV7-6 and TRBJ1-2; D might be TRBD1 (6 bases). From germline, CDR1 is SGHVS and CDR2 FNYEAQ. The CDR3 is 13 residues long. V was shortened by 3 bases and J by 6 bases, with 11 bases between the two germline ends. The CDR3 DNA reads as TGTGCCAGCAGCTTCGGGGACATAGATGGCTACACCTTC. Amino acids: CASSFGDIDGYTF.